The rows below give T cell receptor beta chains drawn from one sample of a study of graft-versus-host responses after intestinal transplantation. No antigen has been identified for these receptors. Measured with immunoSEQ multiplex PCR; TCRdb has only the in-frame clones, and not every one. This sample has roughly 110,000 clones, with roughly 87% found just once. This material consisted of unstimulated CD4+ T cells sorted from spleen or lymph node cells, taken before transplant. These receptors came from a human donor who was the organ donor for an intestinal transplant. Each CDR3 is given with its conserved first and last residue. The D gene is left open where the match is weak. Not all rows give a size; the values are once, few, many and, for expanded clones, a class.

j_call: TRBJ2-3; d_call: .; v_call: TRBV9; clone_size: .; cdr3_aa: CASSDGSVSTDTQYF; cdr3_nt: TGTGCCAGCAGCGATGGTAGCGTGAGCACAGATACGCAGTATTTT
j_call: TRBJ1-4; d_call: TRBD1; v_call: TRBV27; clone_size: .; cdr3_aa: CASSPHRDRGEKLFF; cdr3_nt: TGTGCCAGCAGTCCACACCGGGACAGGGGCGAAAAACTGTTTTTT
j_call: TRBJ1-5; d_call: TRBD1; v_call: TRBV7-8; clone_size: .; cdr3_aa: CASSGRDRASNQPQHF; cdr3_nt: TGTGCCAGCAGCGGCCGGGACAGGGCTTCCAATCAGCCCCAGCATTTT
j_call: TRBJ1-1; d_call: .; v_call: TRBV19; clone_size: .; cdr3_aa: CASSVTGLRRAPVEAFF; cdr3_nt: TGTGCCAGTAGTGTTACAGGGCTCAGGCGGGCGCCAGTTGAAGCTTTCTTT
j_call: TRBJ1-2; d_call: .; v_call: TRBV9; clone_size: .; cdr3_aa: CASSVALANYGYTF; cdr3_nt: TGTGCCAGCAGCGTAGCTTTGGCTAACTATGGCTACACCTTC
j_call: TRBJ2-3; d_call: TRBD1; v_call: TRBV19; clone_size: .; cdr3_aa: CASSGSGTVSTDTQYF; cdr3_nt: TGTGCCAGTAGTGGATCCGGGACAGTTAGCACAGATACGCAGTATTTT
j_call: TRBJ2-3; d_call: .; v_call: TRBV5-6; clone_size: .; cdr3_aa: CASSLSTDTQYF; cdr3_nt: TGTGCCAGCAGCTTGAGCACAGATACGCAGTATTTT
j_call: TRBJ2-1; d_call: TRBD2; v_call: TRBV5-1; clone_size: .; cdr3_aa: CASSPRWSGGAYNEQFF; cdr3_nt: TGCGCCAGCAGCCCGCGATGGAGCGGGGGGGCCTACAATGAGCAGTTCTTC
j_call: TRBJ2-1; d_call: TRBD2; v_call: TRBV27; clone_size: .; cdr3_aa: CASSTRTSGSHEQFF; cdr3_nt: TGTGCCAGCAGTACCCGGACTAGCGGGAGCCATGAGCAGTTCTTC
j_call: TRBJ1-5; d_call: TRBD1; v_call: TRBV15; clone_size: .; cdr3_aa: CATSRLQGIGNQPQHF; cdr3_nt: TGTGCCACCAGCAGGCTACAGGGGATTGGCAATCAGCCCCAGCATTTT
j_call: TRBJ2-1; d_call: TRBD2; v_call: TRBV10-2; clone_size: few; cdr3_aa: CASSEWRVAGPNEQFF; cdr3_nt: TGCGCCAGCAGTGAGTGGAGGGTAGCGGGGCCCAATGAGCAGTTCTTC
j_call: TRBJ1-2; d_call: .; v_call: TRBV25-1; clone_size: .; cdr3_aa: CASSDAGRGGYTF; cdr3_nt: TGTGCCAGCAGTGACGCGGGCCGGGGTGGCTACACCTTC
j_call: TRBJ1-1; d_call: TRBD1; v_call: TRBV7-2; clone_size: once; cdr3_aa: CASSFTGVNTEAFF; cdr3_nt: TGTGCCAGCAGTTTTACAGGGGTGAACACTGAAGCTTTCTTT
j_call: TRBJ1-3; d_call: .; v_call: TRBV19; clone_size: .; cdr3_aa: CASSITNSGNTIYF; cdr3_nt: TGTGCCAGTAGTATTACCAACTCTGGAAACACCATATATTTT
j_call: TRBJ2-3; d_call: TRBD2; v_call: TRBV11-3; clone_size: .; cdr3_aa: CASSLEPASGGGDTQYF; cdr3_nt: TGTGCCAGCAGCTTAGAACCTGCTAGCGGGGGAGGCGATACGCAGTATTTT
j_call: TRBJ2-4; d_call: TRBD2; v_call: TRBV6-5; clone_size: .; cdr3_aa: CASSYLTSGAKNIQYF; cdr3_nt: TGTGCCAGCAGTTACCTGACTAGCGGGGCGAAAAACATTCAGTACTTC
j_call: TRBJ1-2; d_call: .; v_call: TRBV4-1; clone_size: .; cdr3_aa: CASSQETHYGYTF; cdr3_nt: TGCGCCAGCAGCCAAGAAACCCATTATGGCTACACCTTC
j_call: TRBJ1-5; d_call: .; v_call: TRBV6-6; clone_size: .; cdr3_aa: CASTGQSNQPQHF; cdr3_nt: TGTGCCAGCACCGGACAGAGCAATCAGCCCCAGCATTTT
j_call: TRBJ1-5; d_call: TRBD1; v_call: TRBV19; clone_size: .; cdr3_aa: CASRRQGGQPQHF; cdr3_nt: TGTGCCAGTAGACGACAGGGAGGACAGCCCCAGCATTTT
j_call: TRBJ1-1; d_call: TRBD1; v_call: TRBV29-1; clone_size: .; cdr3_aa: CSVDWAGGNTEAFF; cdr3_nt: TGCAGCGTTGATTGGGCAGGGGGAAACACTGAAGCTTTCTTT
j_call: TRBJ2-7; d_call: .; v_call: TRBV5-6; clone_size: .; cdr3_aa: CASSLLETGTPSYEQYF; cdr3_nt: TGTGCCAGCAGCTTACTTGAGACAGGGACTCCTTCCTACGAGCAGTACTTC
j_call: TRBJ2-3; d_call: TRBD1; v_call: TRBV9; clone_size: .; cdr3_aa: CASSTGQGRTDTQYF; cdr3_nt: TGTGCCAGCAGTACAGGACAGGGGCGCACAGATACGCAGTATTTT
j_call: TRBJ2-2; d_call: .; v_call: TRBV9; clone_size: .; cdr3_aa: CASSVGRLVPGELFF; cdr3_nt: TGTGCCAGCAGCGTAGGTCGACTAGTCCCCGGGGAGCTGTTTTTT
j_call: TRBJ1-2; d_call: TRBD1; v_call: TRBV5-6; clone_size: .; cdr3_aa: CASSRWGQGNGYTF; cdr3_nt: TGTGCCAGCAGCCGGTGGGGACAGGGCAATGGCTACACCTTC
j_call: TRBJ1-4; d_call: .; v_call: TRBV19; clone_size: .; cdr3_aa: CASSPWGHGNEKLFF; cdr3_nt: TGTGCCAGTAGTCCCTGGGGGCACGGTAATGAAAAACTGTTTTTT